The 24 T cell receptor beta chains reported below all come from one sample, sequenced in a study of shared clonotypes between healthy human individuals. This table comes from immunoSEQ multiplex PCR, and its TCRdb copy is limited to in-frame clones, with some not included. The table has roughly 1,000,000 clones, more than 75% seen once; the top ten hold 0.6% to 0.75%. Sequencing input: memory CD4+ T cells from PBMCs. The subset is: CD45RA-negative fraction. The receptors derive from a man younger than 35 in good health. Some clones in this sample may be carry-over from other donors' samples.

This sequence joins TRBV2 and TRBJ2-1; D remains ambiguous. Looked up from germline, CDR1 is SNHLY and CDR2 is FYNNEI. V was pared by 7 bases and J by 7 bases, with 14 bases between. CDR3 length: 13 amino acids. The CDR3 nucleotides are TGTGCCAGCACTACAGAGTTAGGAAATGAGCAGTTCTTC. Amino acid sequence: CASTTELGNEQFF.

This clone was found a few times. The rearrangement joins TRBV7-9 to TRBJ2-3; no reliable D call. Germline V lookup: CDR1 SEHNR, CDR2 FQNEAQ (reference sequence). The CDR3 sequence is 12 residues long. Trimming cost V 5 bases and J 0 bases, with 3 bases left between them. As DNA, the CDR3 is TGTGCCAGCAGCATAAGCACAGATACGCAGTATTTT. This codes for CASSISTDTQYF. The full variable domain, its missing parts supplied by reference TRBV7-9 and TRBJ2-3, is DTGVSQNPRHKITKRGQNVTFRCDPISEHNRLYWYRQTLGQGPEFLTYFQNEAQLEKSRLLSDRFSAERPKGSFSTLEIQRTEQGDSAMYLCASSISTDTQYFGPGTRLTVL.

This chain joins TRBV9 and TRBJ1-3; D is unresolved. Germline assignment: CDR1 SGDLS and CDR2 YYNGEE. Trimming removed 4 bases at V and 0 bases at J, with 8 bases between. This CDR3 contains 14 residues. The CDR3 DNA sequence: TGTGCCAGCAGCCTCCGGGACTCTGGAAACACCATATATTTT. Its protein product is CASSLRDSGNTIYF.

This clone has just one count. J is TRBJ1-1 and V is TRBV30; D is uncertain. The CDR3 contains 12 residues. CDR1 GTSNPN and CDR2 SVGIG come from the germline V gene (reference sequence). The ends were cut back, 3 bases at V and 0 bases at J, with 5 bases in the middle. The CDR3 spells CAWRHLNTEAFF. The CDR3 DNA follows: TGTGCCTGGAGACACTTGAACACTGAAGCTTTCTTT.

The chain has TRBV13 and TRBJ2-5; the D gene is possibly TRBD1 (8 bases). V shed 5 bases and J shed 5 bases, with 18 bases lying between them. Germline CDR1 and CDR2: PRHDT and FYEKMQ (reference sequence). There are 15 residues in the CDR3. CDR3 amino acids: CASSGGQGGYETQYF. The DNA of the CDR3 is TGTGCCAGCAGCGGAGGACAGGGAGGGTATGAGACCCAGTACTTC.

This clone has a count of ten or more. J is TRBJ2-5 and V is TRBV11-2, with 14 bases that match TRBD2. Germline values: CDR1 SGHAT, CDR2 FQNNGV. Losses at the gene ends were 1 base for V and 4 bases for J; bases not matched to a gene: 5. This CDR3 comprises 17 residues. CDR3 loop: CASSLVGGLAGGETQYF. CDR3 DNA: TGTGCCAGCAGCTTAGTGGGTGGACTAGCGGGAGGAGAGACCCAGTACTTC.

The chain recombines TRBV30 with TRBJ1-4, with TRBD1 as a possible D gene (6 bases). With 0 bases removed from V and 7 bases from J, the gap between germline ends came to 15 bases. From germline, CDR1 is GTSNPN and CDR2 SVGIG (reference sequence). The CDR3 is made up of 15 amino acids. CDR3 coding DNA: TGTGCCTGGAGTGTACGGTTGGGGGCGGGTGAAAAACTGTTTTTT. Protein: CAWSVRLGAGEKLFF.

V gene TRBV6-5 combines with J gene TRBJ2-2; D is unresolved. Trimming took 6 bases from V and 3 from J, leaving 11 bases between them. The CDR3 has 14 amino acids. Germline V gene data show CDR1 as MNHEY and CDR2 as SVGAGI. CDR3 sequence reads: CASSGREDTGELFF. The CDR3 DNA is TGTGCCAGCAGCGGGCGCGAGGACACCGGGGAGCTGTTTTTT.

The rearrangement links TRBV4-1 to TRBJ2-4, with 7 bases that match TRBD2. This CDR3 region has 16 residues. V gave up 6 bases and J gave up 1 base; unmatched junction bases: 9. Germline values: CDR1 MGHRA, CDR2 YSYEKL. CDR3: CASRQLWRGAKNIQYF. The CDR3 nucleotides read TGCGCCAGCAGGCAACTCTGGCGGGGGGCCAAAAACATTCAGTACTTC.

V and J are TRBV9 and TRBJ2-1; D might be TRBD1 or TRBD2, each matching 7 bases. V was shortened by 4 bases and J by 8 bases, with 19 bases between the two germline ends. The CDR3 length is 15 residues. CDR1 is SGDLS and CDR2 is YYNGEE in the germline V gene. The CDR3, as DNA: TGTGCCAGCAGCCCACAGGGGAGGGATTTGGATGAGCAGTTCTTC. Amino acids: CASSPQGRDLDEQFF.

This clone has only a few counts. The chain recombines TRBV6-1 with TRBJ2-7, with 10 bases aligning to TRBD2. J lost 2 bases, V lost 1 base, and 5 bases had no gene match. The CDR3 has 16 amino acids. Germline-derived CDR1 and CDR2 are MNHNS and SASEGT. The CDR3 reads CASSEVGLARTYEQYF. The CDR3, as DNA: TGTGCCAGCAGTGAAGTGGGACTAGCGAGAACCTACGAGCAGTACTTC.

In regard to this clone: Given a much more abundant clone one base away, this may be a read error. The same CDR3 is also encoded by other DNA sequences in this sample. Here the CDR3 reads CASSLKETQYF. In DNA, the CDR3 is TGTGCCAGCAGCTTAAAAGAGACCCAGTACTTC. This rearrangement joins TRBV11-2 to TRBJ2-5; the D is unclear. CDR3 size: 11 residues. CDR1 and CDR2 from the germline V gene are SGHAT and FQNNGV. Deletions cut 2 bases from V and 3 bases from J, with 1 base between.

Written as DNA, the CDR3 is TGCGCCAGCAGCTTGGACCGGGAGGGCTATCGGGAGCAGTACTTC. This translates into CASSLDREGYREQYF. The V call is TRBV5-1, the J call TRBJ2-7; TRBD2 matches 8 bases. J was trimmed by 7 bases and V by 0 bases; bases with no gene match: 9. The CDR3 is 15 amino acids. Germline loops: CDR1 SGHRS, CDR2 YFSETQ.

The chain is built from TRBV10-3 and TRBJ1-2, with D perhaps matching TRBD1 (5 bases). The CDR3 sequence is 12 residues long. Germline V lookup: CDR1 ENHRY, CDR2 SYGVKD. V shed 4 bases and J shed 8 bases, with 11 bases lying between them. The CDR3 here is CAISATAGGYTF. For the CDR3, the DNA is TGTGCCATCAGTGCAACAGCAGGGGGCTACACCTTC.

The CDR3 loop reads CSARLALYNEQFF. CDR3 DNA: TGCAGCGCGCGGCTAGCGCTATACAATGAGCAGTTCTTC. The rearrangement links TRBV29-1 to TRBJ2-1; maybe TRBD2 (6 bases). The V gene's germline CDR1 is SQVTM and CDR2 ANQGSEA. The CDR3 covers 13 residues. Trimming left V 7 bases short and J 4 bases short, with 14 bases between.

This chain uses TRBV6-5 with TRBJ2-1; 9 bases fit TRBD1. CDR1 and CDR2 (germline): MNHEY, SVGAGI. This CDR3 spans 13 amino acids. J was trimmed by 13 bases and V by 5 bases; bases with no gene match: 9. Written as DNA, the CDR3 is TGTGCCAGCAGTACTACAGGGGGCTCGGCTCAGTTCTTC. Translating gives CASSTTGGSAQFF.

The chain uses TRBV28 and TRBJ2-5; D not certain. The CDR3 spans 13 residues. V shed 3 bases and J shed 5 bases, with 10 bases lying between them. CDR1 and CDR2 (germline): MDHEN, SYDVKM. CDR3 protein: CASSFVERETQYF. The DNA of the CDR3 is TGTGCCAGCAGTTTTGTGGAGAGGGAGACCCAGTACTTC.

With respect to this clone: Different DNA sequences within this sample yield the same CDR3. The V gene is TRBV5-1, the J gene TRBJ1-1; the D gene is possibly TRBD1 (5 bases). V lost 0 bases, J lost 0 bases, and 6 bases lay in between. Germline V CDR1 and CDR2: SGHRS, YFSETQ. There are 14 residues in the CDR3. The CDR3 protein is CASSLDRLNTEAFF. The CDR3 DNA reads TGCGCCAGCAGCTTGGACAGGCTGAACACTGAAGCTTTCTTT.

V gene TRBV6-1 combines with J gene TRBJ2-7; 9 nucleotides match TRBD2. There are 13 residues in the CDR3. J was trimmed by 0 bases and V by 9 bases; bases with no gene match: 3. Germline values: CDR1 MNHNS, CDR2 SASEGT. The CDR3 bases are TGTGCCAGTCGGACTAGCGCCTCCTACGAGCAGTACTTC. Amino acid sequence: CASRTSASYEQYF.

This sequence joins TRBV27 and TRBJ2-1; the match to TRBD1 covers 8 bases. The ends lost 4 bases at V and 2 bases at J; junction bases unmatched: 7. Germline values: CDR1 MNHEY, CDR2 SMNVEV (reference sequence). This CDR3 region has 16 residues. The CDR3 sequence is CASSSRTGRTYNEQFF. As DNA, the CDR3 is TGTGCCAGCAGTTCCCGGACAGGGCGGACCTACAATGAGCAGTTCTTC.

This clone has just a few counts. The V call is TRBV5-6, the J call TRBJ2-4, with 7 nucleotides matching TRBD1. Unmatched junction bases numbered 9, after V lost 4 bases and J lost 8 bases. CDR3 length equals 14 residues. CDR1 is SGHDT, CDR2 YYEEEE, per germline. The CDR3 is CASSQTDRADIQYF. DNA for the CDR3: TGTGCCAGCAGCCAAACCGACAGGGCGGACATTCAGTACTTC.

The chain has TRBV7-2 and TRBJ2-3, with a tentative D call TRBD1 (6 bases). There are 14 residues in the CDR3. Trimming stripped 3 bases from V and 2 bases from J, with 9 bases between. In germline, CDR1 is SGHTA, CDR2 FQGNSA. The CDR3 nucleotides are TGTGCCAGCAGCTTCGACAGGTTCACAGATACGCAGTATTTT. Protein sequence: CASSFDRFTDTQYF.

The V call is TRBV7-3, the J call TRBJ2-3; TRBD1 aligns across 7 bases. From germline, CDR1 is SGHTA and CDR2 FQGTGA. This CDR3 contains 14 residues. J lost 2 bases, V lost 6 bases, and 5 bases had no gene match. The CDR3 DNA is TGTGCCAGCAGTCCGGGACAGATCACAGATACGCAGTATTTT. Its translation: CASSPGQITDTQYF.

CDR3 region: CASSGPGTSGYNEQFF. The CDR3 DNA reads as TGCGCCAGCAGTGGTCCCGGGACTAGCGGATACAATGAGCAGTTCTTC. The chain has TRBV10-2 and TRBJ2-1; 11 bases are shared with TRBD2. The V gene's germline CDR1 is WSHSY and CDR2 SAAADI. This CDR3 region has 16 residues. V shed 4 bases and J 4 bases; nucleotides not matched to a gene: 6.